This is a list of T cell receptor beta chains from one sample in a study of blood T cell repertoires in COVID-19. TCRdb's copy holds only in-frame clones and misses some; the assay was immunoSEQ multiplex PCR. Among more than 150,000 clones listed, 78% were seen once. The sample was peripheral blood. These receptors originate from a woman of 80 years or more with active or convalescent COVID-19. The conserved cysteine and the conserved F or W are not part of the CDR3 here. The order of the fields is V gene, J gene, CDR3 protein.

>TRBV5-4|TRBJ2-7
ASSFGSPYEQY
>TRBV6-5|TRBJ2-1
ASSYGGYNEQF
>TRBV6-2/TRBV6-3|TRBJ2-2
ASSYSRQGITGELF
>TRBV9|TRBJ2-3
ASSAGQGRTDTQY
>TRBV2|TRBJ2-7
ASSLSGQLYEQY
>TRBV5-1|TRBJ1-2
ASSLDRGGGYT
>TRBV9|TRBJ2-3
ASSVAGGGWDTQY
>TRBV6-5|TRBJ1-6
ASSPRTGMNSPLH
>TRBV5-1|TRBJ2-3
ASSLGQGDTQY
>TRBV21-1|TRBJ1-1
ASSNIQGAF
>TRBV18|TRBJ1-3
ASSPMGQGIRDTIY
>TRBV4-1|TRBJ2-3
ASSQVPSGVPRVRTDTQY
>TRBV5-1|TRBJ1-1
ASSLEAGRNTEAF
>TRBV4-1|TRBJ2-7
ASSQGGTGRSYEQY
>TRBV9|TRBJ2-5
ASSVGVQGETQY
>TRBV2|TRBJ2-1
ASTGDRGRNEQF
>TRBV2|TRBJ2-7
ASSEQGDGLYEQY
>TRBV10-3|TRBJ1-1
AISEAGDFTEAF
>TRBV7-7|TRBJ2-2
ASSLIGGELF
>TRBV4-2|TRBJ1-2
ASSRDYSGTGKSGYT
>TRBV5-8|TRBJ2-5
ASSLVGQGEETQY
>TRBV27|TRBJ1-1
ASRDRLLTEAF
>TRBV10-3|TRBJ1-5
AISEGQGMNQPQH
>TRBV10-3|TRBJ1-6
ATGQLLYNSPLH
>TRBV4-1|TRBJ1-5
ASSQDDRISNQPQH
>TRBV19|TRBJ1-4
ASSIQGAYEKLF
>TRBV6-5|TRBJ1-6
ASSYSRQGDSPLH
>TRBV5-1|TRBJ2-3
ASSSRGRSTDTQY
>TRBV9|TRBJ1-5
ASSPLGNQPQH
>TRBV28|TRBJ1-6
ASRREALH
>TRBV21-1|TRBJ1-2
ASSKGEETPKDGYT
>TRBV5-1|TRBJ1-2
ASSGAGSGVYGYT
>TRBV12-3/TRBV12-4|TRBJ1-5
ASSPNSNQPQH
>TRBV10-3|TRBJ2-5
ATTPAGAWETQY
>TRBV5-6|TRBJ1-3
ASSLEQYSSGNTIY
>TRBV5-4|TRBJ1-6
ASSSRDRGLSPLH
>TRBV2|TRBJ1-2
ASSSLRGQGYGYT
>TRBV5-6|TRBJ2-1
ASSRGQNNEQF
>TRBV29-1|TRBJ2-5
SVGTGEVGTQY
>TRBV27|TRBJ1-6
ASSFYGTGDNSPLH
>TRBV7-2|TRBJ2-5
ASSFKLAGGPGQETQY
>TRBV5-1|TRBJ2-3
ASSLVRGGSTDTQY
>TRBV6-1|TRBJ1-5
ASSDFRGFLRGQPQH
>TRBV10-3|TRBJ1-1
AISVNLLDGLNTEAF
>TRBV19|TRBJ1-1
ASRPSVGGEGTEAF
>TRBV5-4|TRBJ1-3
ASSLGGRVGNTIY
>TRBV6-4|TRBJ1-1
ASSTVMNTEAF
>TRBV11-2|TRBJ2-7
ASSLDHGGYEQY